These T cell receptor beta chains were read from a single sample in a study of T cell repertoires in cytomegalovirus infection. Their antigens remain unidentified. TCRdb passed the reads through MiXCR, listing each CDR3 protein once. The top ten clones hold around 68% of a sample with 75,000 to 100,000 distinct CDR3 sequences, around 28% of them seen once. The sample was CD8+ T cells from cultured PBMCs, taken from culture after CMV antigen stimulation. Receptors originate from a human donor in good health (CMV status not recorded). Some clones in this sample may be carry-over from other donors' samples. The CDR3 runs from the conserved cysteine through the conserved F or W. A D gene is named only where the DNA matches it firmly. Not all rows give a size; the values are once, few, many and, for expanded clones, a class.

J,D,size,V,DNA,CDR3
TRBJ2-5,-,-,TRBV7-9,TGTGCCAGCAGCTTACGGTCCCAAGAGACCCAGTACTTC,CASSLRSQETQYF
TRBJ2-5,TRBD1,-,TRBV2,TGTGCCAGCAGTGAACCCCAAGGTAGAGGGGGCGGAGAGACCCAGTACTTC,CASSEPQGRGGGETQYF
TRBJ2-5,-,once,TRBV20-1,TGCAGTGCTAGTGAGATGGGCATCGGGGAGACCCAGTACTTC,CSASEMGIGETQYF
TRBJ2-1,TRBD1,-,TRBV6-6,TGTGCCAGCAGTTACTTAACAGGGGCCGTTTACAATGAGCAGTTCTTC,CASSYLTGAVYNEQFF
TRBJ2-7,-,once,TRBV7-3,TGTACCAGCAGCCCAACAGGGGGGGGGTACGAGCAGTACTTC,CTSSPTGGGYEQYF
TRBJ2-1,TRBD2,few,TRBV29-1,TGCAGCGTTGGCTTGGCGGGGGAGCTAAGGACCTACAATGAGCAGTTCTTC,CSVGLAGELRTYNEQFF
TRBJ1-6,-,few,TRBV12-3/TRBV12-4,TGTGCCAGCAGTTTCTCCCCGGGTTCTAATTCACCCCTCCACTTT,CASSFSPGSNSPLHF
TRBJ2-3,TRBD2,many,TRBV7-2,TGTGCCAGCAGTTTTAATAGCGGGGGGGCTGGCACAGATACGCAGTATTTT,CASSFNSGGAGTDTQYF
TRBJ1-2,TRBD1,-,TRBV27,TGTGCCAGCAGATCTGGACAGGTTCTAAACTATGGCTACACCTTC,CASRSGQVLNYGYTF
TRBJ1-4,-,-,TRBV6-1,TGTGCCAGCAATTCAGACAGTACAATTTGGGAAAAACTGTTTTTT,CASNSDSTIWEKLFF
TRBJ1-4,TRBD1,many,TRBV7-2,TGTGCCAGCAGCTTACTGGGACAGGGGGGTGAAAAACTGTTTTTT,CASSLLGQGGEKLFF
TRBJ2-7,TRBD2,few,TRBV7-9,TGTGCCAGCAGCTTACCACTAGCGGGGGCCGTCCTCGAGCAGTACTTC,CASSLPLAGAVLEQYF
TRBJ2-1,TRBD1,few,TRBV5-6,TGTGCCAGCAGCTCAAGCGACAGGGGATCCTACAATGAGCAGTTCTTC,CASSSSDRGSYNEQFF
TRBJ1-1,-,-,TRBV6-5,TGTGCCAGCAGCCTGGCTGGGGACGGTACTGAAGCTTTCTTT,CASSLAGDGTEAFF
TRBJ2-7,TRBD2,many,TRBV7-2,TGTGCCAGCAGCCCTACGGGACTAGCGGGGAGCTCCTACGAGCAGTACTTC,CASSPTGLAGSSYEQYF
TRBJ1-1,-,many,TRBV6-5,TGTGCCAGCAGTTACGGGCCGTCATTGGCGCCCACTGAAGCTTTCTTT,CASSYGPSLAPTEAFF
TRBJ1-5,TRBD1,many,TRBV7-2,TGTGCCAGCAGCTTAACAGGGGGGACCAATCAGCCCCAGCATTTT,CASSLTGGTNQPQHF
TRBJ2-7,-,-,TRBV4-1,TGCGCCAGCAGCCAAGGCCTCGGGAGTCGGTACGAGCAGTACTTC,CASSQGLGSRYEQYF
TRBJ1-3,-,-,TRBV20-1,TGCAGTGCGGAAGACTGGGGAAACACCATATATTTT,CSAEDWGNTIYF
TRBJ2-1,TRBD1,-,TRBV19,TGTGCCAGTAGTATTTTGGACTTAGGGGGCTCCGAGCAGTTCTTC,CASSILDLGGSEQFF
TRBJ1-2,TRBD1,-,TRBV5-6,TGTGCCAGCAGTTACGGGACAGGGGGCGGAACGTATGGCTACACCTTC,CASSYGTGGGTYGYTF
TRBJ1-5,-,-,TRBV6-6,TGTGCCAGCAGTTACGTTGGATCCAATCAGCCCCAGCATTTT,CASSYVGSNQPQHF
TRBJ1-1,-,-,TRBV12-3/TRBV12-4,TGTGCCAGCAGTTTACGGGGGGGATGGACTGAAGCTTTCTTT,CASSLRGGWTEAFF
TRBJ1-1,TRBD1,once,TRBV25-1,TGTGCCAGCAGTGAATCGTCGGGACAGCCCCTGAGGGCTTTT,CASSESSGQPLRAF
TRBJ1-6,-,many,TRBV12-3/TRBV12-4,TGTGCCAGCTCAACAGCCGGTGGTAGATCACCCCTCCACTTT,CASSTAGGRSPLHF
TRBJ2-7,-,-,TRBV27,TGTGCCAGCAGTTCGAATGCAGGGATAGTCGAGCAGTACTTC,CASSSNAGIVEQYF
TRBJ2-1,TRBD2,-,TRBV7-9,TGTGCCAGCAGCCCCGCGGGGGGAAGCTCCTACAATGAGCAGTTCTTC,CASSPAGGSSYNEQFF
TRBJ2-1,TRBD1,many,TRBV7-2,TGTGCCAGCAGCTTAGGACCGGGACAGGGTTGGGGGTTTGATGAGCAGTTCTTC,CASSLGPGQGWGFDEQFF
TRBJ1-1,-,-,TRBV18,TGTGCCAGCTCACCATCCCGGGGCTCTGAAGCTTTCTTT,CASSPSRGSEAFF
TRBJ1-2,-,few,TRBV2,TGTGCCAGCAGTGAGTGGGCTAGCTATGGCTACACCTTC,CASSEWASYGYTF
TRBJ2-1,TRBD2,medium-sized,TRBV6-5,TGTGCCAGCAGTTACGGGGGGGTGGGCAATGAGCAGTTCTTC,CASSYGGVGNEQFF
TRBJ2-1,-,-,TRBV7-6,TGTGCCAGCAGCTTGTCGATGTGGGGGAATGAGCAGTTCTTC,CASSLSMWGNEQFF
TRBJ2-3,TRBD2,many,TRBV12-3/TRBV12-4,TGTGCCAGCAGTTCCACACTAGCGGCCACAGATACGCAGTATTTT,CASSSTLAATDTQYF
TRBJ1-5,-,-,TRBV24-1,TGTGCCACCAGTGATGGAACAAATCAGCCCCAGCATTTT,CATSDGTNQPQHF
TRBJ1-1,-,-,TRBV11-2,TGTGCCAGCAGCTTAGTCGGGTCAGGCGTGGACACTGAAGCTTTCTTT,CASSLVGSGVDTEAFF
TRBJ1-1,-,-,TRBV4-2,TGTGCCAGCAGCCAAGTAGTGGGGACGGCAAACACTGAAGCTTTCTTT,CASSQVVGTANTEAFF
TRBJ1-6,-,-,TRBV7-6,TGTGCCAGCAGTGGGGGGACGGACAATTCACCCCTCCACTTT,CASSGGTDNSPLHF
TRBJ2-7,TRBD1,many,TRBV2,TGTGCCAGCAGTGAGGACAGGGCTTACGAGCAGTACTTC,CASSEDRAYEQYF
TRBJ2-5,-,-,TRBV6-5,TGTGCCAGCAGCCCTCATGTACTAGCACTGGAGACCCAGTACTTC,CASSPHVLALETQYF
TRBJ2-7,TRBD1,once,TRBV28,TGTGCCAGCAGTTCGCCGGGACAGCCAACTTCTCTTACCTACGAGCAGTACTTC,CASSSPGQPTSLTYEQYF
TRBJ2-6,TRBD1,-,TRBV10-3,TGTGCCATCAGTGAGTCTGGGCAGGGGGCAAATGGGGCCAACGTCCTGACTTTC,CAISESGQGANGANVLTF